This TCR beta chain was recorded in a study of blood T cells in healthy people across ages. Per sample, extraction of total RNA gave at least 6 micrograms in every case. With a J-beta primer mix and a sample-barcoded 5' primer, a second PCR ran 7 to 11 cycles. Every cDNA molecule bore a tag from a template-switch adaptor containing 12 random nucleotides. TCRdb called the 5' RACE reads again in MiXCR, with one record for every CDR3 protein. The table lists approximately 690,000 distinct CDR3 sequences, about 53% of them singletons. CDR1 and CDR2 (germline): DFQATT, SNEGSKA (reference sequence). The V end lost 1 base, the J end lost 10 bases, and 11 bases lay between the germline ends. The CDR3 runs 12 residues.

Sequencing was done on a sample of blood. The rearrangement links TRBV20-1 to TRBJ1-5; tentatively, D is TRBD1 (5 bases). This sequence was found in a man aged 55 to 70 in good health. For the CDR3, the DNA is TGCAGTGCTAGAGTGACGGGGGGACCCCAGCATTTT. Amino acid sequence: CSARVTGGPQHF.